One T cell receptor beta chain is described in this entry. What it binds is unknown. Participating donors were healthy, HIV-negative adults free of recent acute infections or vaccinations. Each unsorted sample relied on roughly 90 million PBMCs as its source of genomic DNA. Sequencing used immunoSEQ multiplex PCR; TCRdb keeps in-frame clones, though not all of them. This sample has 400,000 to 550,000 clones, with around three quarters found just once. The sample belongs to a study of shared clonotypes between healthy human individuals. General observations from the study: Read depth was anticipated to influence clonotype sharing among donors.

The CDR3 is 15 residues long. V and J are TRBV21-1 and TRBJ2-7. TRBV21-1 is noted as a pseudogene. This clonotype was sampled from a woman aged 40 to 50 in good health. Some clones in this sample may be carry-over from other donors' samples. The sample consisted of PBMCs. The CDR3 sequence: CASSFRTDLVVEQYF. CDR3 nucleotide sequence: TGTGCCAGCAGCTTCCGGACCGATCTGGTAGTGGAGCAGTACTTC.